This TCR beta chain was recorded in a study of CD8 T cells in ankylosing spondylitis. Germline V gives CDR1 SGHRS, CDR2 YFSETQ. J lost 1 base, V lost 4 bases, and 2 bases had no gene match. The CDR3 spans 14 residues. MiXCR, applied by TCRdb to the 5' RACE reads, yields one record per CDR3 protein. The sample comprises some 130,000 distinct CDR3 sequences, around 8.5% of which are singletons, and approximately 3.4% rests with the top ten. The sequenced sample consisted of blood, either unsorted or a sorted T cell fraction (not recorded which). The J gene is TRBJ2-3, the V gene TRBV5-1, with TRBD2 matching 8 bases. This sequence originates from a male donor with ankylosing spondylitis or in good health (not recorded which). CDR3: CASSPTSGTDTQYF. The CDR3 bases are TGCGCCAGCAGCCCGACTAGCGGCACAGATACGCAGTATTTT.